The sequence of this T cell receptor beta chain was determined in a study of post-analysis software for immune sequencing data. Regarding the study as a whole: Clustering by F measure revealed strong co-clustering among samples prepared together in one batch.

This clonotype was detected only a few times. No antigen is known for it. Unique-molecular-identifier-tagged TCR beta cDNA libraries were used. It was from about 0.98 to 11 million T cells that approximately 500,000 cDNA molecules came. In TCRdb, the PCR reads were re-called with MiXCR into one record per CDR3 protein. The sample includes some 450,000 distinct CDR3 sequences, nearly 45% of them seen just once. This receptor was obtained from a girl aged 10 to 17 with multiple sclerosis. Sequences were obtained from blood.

The CDR3 coding sequence is TGTGCCAGCAGCGCAGGCAATACGGGAATCTACGAGCAGTACTTC. Translation: CASSAGNTGIYEQYF. The V and J genes are TRBV9 and TRBJ2-7; D perhaps matches TRBD2 (5 bases). V lost 3 bases, J lost 3 bases, and 16 bases lay in between. This CDR3 is 15 amino acids long. Germline V CDR1 and CDR2: SGDLS, YYNGEE. Complete variable domain (other parts from reference TRBV9 and TRBJ2-7): DSGVTQTPKHLITATGQRVTLRCSPRSGDLSVYWYQQSLDQGLQFLIQYYNGEERAKGNILERFSAQQFPDLHSELNLSSLELGDSALYFCASSAGNTGIYEQYFGPGTRLTVT.